Shown below are 31 T cell receptor beta chains from a single sample sequenced in a study of T cell responses to AZD1222 COVID-19 vaccine. Using immunoSEQ multiplex PCR, the repertoire was profiled, and TCRdb retains in-frame clones only, with some absent. The data show 150,000 to 200,000 clones, with around 94% seen just once and 3.6% held by the top ten. Material: peripheral blood, obtained 28 days after the second dose of the MenACWY control vaccine. These receptors came from an adult who received the MenACWY meningococcal vaccine as a control.

The genes are TRBV7-2 and TRBJ2-6; D ambiguous. The CDR3 length is 16 residues. CDR1 and CDR2 from the germline V gene are SGHTA and FQGNSA. The V end was cut by 5 bases, the J end by 0 bases, with 11 bases between. CDR3 sequence: CASSRTPRSGANVLTF. The CDR3, as DNA: TGTGCCAGCAGCCGGACCCCCCGCTCTGGGGCCAACGTCCTGACTTTC.

The genes are TRBV28 and TRBJ2-3; D gene unclear. The CDR3 has 16 amino acids. The germline V gene encodes CDR1 MDHEN and CDR2 SYDVKM. Between the trimmed V and J ends, which lost 5 bases and 1 base, there was a span of 16 bases. In DNA, the CDR3 is TGTGCCAGCAGTCTCATCTCCCTACGAGGCACAGATACGCAGTATTTT. Amino acids: CASSLISLRGTDTQYF. The entire variable domain, with the rest obtained from reference TRBV28 and TRBJ2-3, is as follows: DVKVTQSSRYLVKRTGEKVFLECVQDMDHENMFWYRQDPGLGLRLIYFSYDVKMKEKGDIPEGYSVSREKKERFSLILESASTNQTSMYLCASSLISLRGTDTQYFGPGTRLTVL.

This chain links TRBV7-2 with TRBJ2-1; 15 bases are shared with TRBD2. J lost 3 bases, V lost 5 bases, and 11 bases had no gene match. The CDR3 sequence is 19 residues long. Germline V gene lookup returns CDR1 SGHTA and CDR2 FQGNSA. CDR3 DNA sequence: TGTGCCAGCAGCCGGGGACTAGCGGGAGGATCCGGATACTACAATGAGCAGTTCTTC. It codes for CASSRGLAGGSGYYNEQFF. Variable domain in full (rest from reference TRBV7-2 and TRBJ2-1): GAGVSQSPSNKVTEKGKDVELRCDPISGHTALYWYRQSLGQGLEFLIYFQGNSAPDKSGLPSDRFSAERTGGSVSTLTIQRTQQEDSAVYLCASSRGLAGGSGYYNEQFFGPGTRLTVL.

CDR3 in amino acids: CASSLRTRAFF. As DNA, the CDR3 is TGTGCCAGTAGTCTCCGGACGAGGGCTTTCTTT. The genes are TRBV19 and TRBJ1-1; the D is unclear. The CDR3 is 11 amino acids. Germline loops: CDR1 LNHDA, CDR2 SQIVND (reference sequence). V lost 5 bases and J lost 11, with 12 bases in between.

This sequence joins TRBV18 and TRBJ1-3; maybe TRBD1 (6 bases). The germline V gene encodes CDR1 KGHSH and CDR2 LQKENI. CDR3 size: 17 residues. Trimming left V 2 bases short and J 2 bases short, with 16 bases between. In DNA, the CDR3 is TGTGCCAGCTCACCAGCAAACACGGGGGCAACTGGAAACACCATATATTTT. This translates into CASSPANTGATGNTIYF.

CDR3 coding DNA: TGTGCCAGCAGCGTCAGGGGCTCAACTAATGAAAAACTGTTTTTT. It encodes CASSVRGSTNEKLFF. The V call is TRBV9, the J call TRBJ1-4; tentative D call: TRBD1 (6 bases). The CDR3 is 15 amino acids. With 2 bases removed from V and 0 bases from J, the gap between germline ends came to 8 bases. Germline CDR1 and CDR2: SGDLS and YYNGEE.

V and J are TRBV5-1 and TRBJ2-7, with TRBD1 identical over 10 bases. Germline lookup yields CDR1 SGHRS and CDR2 YFSETQ. J lost 5 bases, V lost 4 bases, and 9 bases had no gene match. The CDR3 covers 15 residues. CDR3 in amino acids: CASSLDRGRGDEQYF. CDR3 sequence (DNA): TGCGCCAGCAGCCTAGACAGGGGGCGAGGGGACGAGCAGTACTTC.

The rearrangement joins TRBV7-2 to TRBJ1-5; D perhaps matches TRBD1 (5 bases). Germline V lookup: CDR1 SGHTA, CDR2 FQGNSA. This CDR3 comprises 13 residues. V lost 5 bases, J lost 7 bases, and 12 bases lay in between. In DNA, the CDR3 is TGTGCCAGCAGCCAACGGGGGACCCAGCCCCAGCATTTT. It yields the protein CASSQRGTQPQHF.

The chain joins TRBV19 to TRBJ1-4; 7 bases match TRBD1. CDR1 and CDR2 from the germline V gene are LNHDA and SQIVND (reference sequence). This CDR3 region has 16 residues. V trimming: 7 bases; J trimming: 0 bases; junction bases outside the gene matches: 8. The CDR3 DNA is TGTGCCAGTACCAGGGACAGTTCTGCAACTAATGAAAAACTGTTTTTT. This translates into CASTRDSSATNEKLFF.

The rearrangement links TRBV19 to TRBJ2-1; 10 bases match TRBD2. The CDR3 covers 15 residues. V gave up 5 bases and J gave up 7 bases; unmatched junction bases: 8. Per germline, CDR1 LNHDA and CDR2 SQIVND (reference sequence). CDR3 residues: CASSERTSGLNEQFF. CDR3 DNA: TGTGCCAGTAGTGAAAGGACTAGCGGTTTGAATGAGCAGTTCTTC.

The genes are TRBV20-1 and TRBJ2-7, with unresolved D. Trimming removed 1 base at V and 7 bases at J, with 8 bases between. The CDR3 loop spans 11 amino acids. Germline assignment: CDR1 DFQATT and CDR2 SNEGSKA (reference sequence). The CDR3 nucleotides read TGCAGTGCTAGAGTCCTAGGGGAGCAGTACTTC. Amino acids: CSARVLGEQYF.

The chain joins TRBV24-1 to TRBJ2-1; the D gene is possibly TRBD2 (6 bases). V lost 3 bases to trimming and J lost 5 bases, with 19 bases between them. This CDR3 spans 17 amino acids. Germline V lookup: CDR1 KGHDR, CDR2 SFDVKD. The CDR3 DNA reads as TGTGCCACCAGTGATCCCCGGCGGGGACCTAGTAACAATGAGCAGTTCTTC. Its protein product is CATSDPRRGPSNNEQFF.

The rearrangement uses TRBV18 and TRBJ2-6, with 7 nucleotides matching TRBD1. The CDR3 contains 15 residues. Germline CDR1 and CDR2: KGHSH and LQKENI. V trimming: 4 bases; J trimming: 2 bases; junction bases outside the gene matches: 2. CDR3 region: CASSLDRAGANVLTF. The CDR3 DNA follows: TGTGCCAGCTCACTCGACAGGGCTGGGGCCAACGTCCTGACTTTC.

The rearrangement links TRBV11-2 to TRBJ2-2; the D gene is possibly TRBD1 (6 bases). V was pared by 2 bases and J by 0 bases, with 13 bases between. The CDR3 consists of 17 residues. CDR1 SGHAT and CDR2 FQNNGV come from the germline V gene. For the CDR3, the DNA is TGTGCCAGCAGCTTAAGTCCGACAGGCGCGAACACCGGGGAGCTGTTTTTT. This encodes CASSLSPTGANTGELFF. The full variable domain, completed using reference TRBV11-2 and TRBJ2-2, is EAGVAQSPRYKIIEKRQSVAFWCNPISGHATLYWYQQILGQGPKLLIQFQNNGVVDDSQLPKDRFSAERLKGVDSTLKIQPAKLEDSAVYLCASSLSPTGANTGELFFGEGSRLTVL.

The gene calls are TRBV27 and TRBJ1-6; 7 nucleotides match TRBD1. The germline V gene has CDR1 MNHEY and CDR2 SMNVEV (reference sequence). CDR3 length: 15 amino acids. The J segment lost 4 bases and the V segment lost 8 bases, leaving 8 bases of the junction unmatched. CDR3 protein: CASRLLTGYNSPLHF. CDR3 coding DNA: TGTGCCAGCCGACTATTGACAGGGTATAATTCACCCCTCCACTTT.

This chain links TRBV29-1 with TRBJ2-7, with D possibly TRBD1 on 5 matching bases. The CDR3 totals 11 residues. The germline V gene has CDR1 SQVTM and CDR2 ANQGSEA. V was trimmed by 7 bases and J by 0 bases, leaving 7 bases between them. CDR3 in amino acids: CSARVSYEQYF. DNA of the CDR3: TGCAGCGCCAGGGTCTCCTACGAGCAGTACTTC.

This chain joins TRBV24-1 and TRBJ1-5; D call uncertain. The V and J ends lost 3 bases and 0 bases respectively, with 8 bases between them. Germline values: CDR1 KGHDR, CDR2 SFDVKD. CDR3 length: 15 residues. CDR3 in amino acids: CATSDPDDSNQPQHF. The CDR3 nucleotides read TGTGCCACCAGTGATCCGGACGATAGCAATCAGCCCCAGCATTTT.

This clone has a handful of counts. The chain combines TRBV10-1 with TRBJ1-1; D is perhaps TRBD1 (6 bases). CDR1 is WNHNN and CDR2 is SYGVQD in the germline V gene (reference sequence). The CDR3 has 14 residues. The V gene lost 2 bases and the J gene lost 0 bases, with 7 bases spanning the gap. This chain's CDR3 is CASSEDRLNTEAFF. The DNA of the CDR3 is TGCGCCAGCAGTGAGGACAGGCTGAACACTGAAGCTTTCTTT.

The chain recombines TRBV7-9 with TRBJ2-1; D perhaps matches TRBD2 (5 bases). Trimming took off 1 base at V and 15 bases at J, with 16 bases between the two ends. The CDR3 has 13 amino acids. Germline loops: CDR1 SEHNR, CDR2 FQNEAQ (reference sequence). As DNA, the CDR3 is TGTGCCAGCAGCTTAGAGTTGGTGGGAGCGCTGTTCTTC. Amino acid sequence: CASSLELVGALFF.

This clone showed up just once. The genes are TRBV5-6 and TRBJ1-2; no definite D call. CDR1 and CDR2 (germline): SGHDT, YYEEEE. The CDR3 covers 11 residues. The V gene lost 2 bases and the J gene lost 14 bases, with 13 bases spanning the gap. CDR3 amino acids: CASSFLEGSTF. The CDR3 DNA is TGTGCCAGCAGCTTCCTGGAGGGCTCTACCTTC.

The V call is TRBV19, the J call TRBJ2-3, with D uncertain. The CDR3 totals 14 residues. Germline lookup yields CDR1 LNHDA and CDR2 SQIVND (reference sequence). V was clipped by 3 bases and J by 1 base, with 8 bases between them. CDR3 region: CASSINGGTDTQYF. The CDR3 DNA follows: TGTGCCAGTAGTATTAATGGGGGCACAGATACGCAGTATTTT.

This chain links TRBV24-1 with TRBJ2-5, with 10 bases that match TRBD1. Germline V lookup: CDR1 KGHDR, CDR2 SFDVKD. V was clipped by 3 bases and J by 3 bases; unmatched bases: 3. CDR3 length: 15 residues. In nucleotides, the CDR3 is TGTGCCACCAGTGATCCCGGACAGGGGGAAGAGACCCAGTACTTC. Protein product: CATSDPGQGEETQYF.

V gene TRBV21-1 combines with J gene TRBJ1-1; TRBD1, the table's D call, lacks a check against the DNA. TRBV21-1 is a recognized pseudogene. The CDR3 runs to 15 residues. The CDR3 sequence: CASSKSRQGGTEAFF. The CDR3 DNA is TGTGCCAGCAGCAAAAGCCGACAGGGGGGCACTGAAGCTTTCTTT.

This clone is a singleton in its sample. The J gene is TRBJ2-3, the V gene TRBV20-1; no clear D gene. The CDR3 has 11 amino acids. CDR1 DFQATT and CDR2 SNEGSKA come from the germline V gene (reference sequence). The V and J ends lost 6 bases and 6 bases respectively, with 10 bases between them. The CDR3 DNA is TGCAGTGCCACGCCGTTCGATACGCAGTATTTT. It codes for CSATPFDTQYF.

The rearrangement links TRBV29-1 to TRBJ2-7; 10 positions match TRBD2. Unmatched junction bases numbered 2, after V lost 4 bases and J lost 5 bases. CDR1 and CDR2 (germline): SQVTM, ANQGSEA. The CDR3 sequence is 12 residues long. The CDR3 DNA reads as TGCAGCGTTGCTAGCGGGAGAGACGAGCAGTACTTC. The encoded protein is CSVASGRDEQYF.

This clone was seen a few times. J is TRBJ2-3 and V is TRBV29-1; maybe TRBD1 (6 bases). This CDR3 region has 14 residues. Germline CDR1 is SQVTM and CDR2 is ANQGSEA. V was shortened by 6 bases and J by 1 base, with 14 bases between the two germline ends. CDR3 protein: CSVRRTAGTDTQYF. CDR3 coding DNA: TGCAGCGTCCGGCGGACAGCGGGCACAGATACGCAGTATTTT.

The chain couples TRBV5-5 to TRBJ1-1; unclear D gene. Germline loops: CDR1 SGHKS, CDR2 YYEKEE (reference sequence). The CDR3 consists of 15 residues. V shed 5 bases and J shed 0 bases, with 14 bases lying between them. CDR3 sequence (DNA): TGTGCCAGCAGTTTCCCAGGAGTAATGAACACTGAAGCTTTCTTT. Translation: CASSFPGVMNTEAFF.

The chain employs TRBV27 and TRBJ1-6, with a weak D call TRBD1 (5 bases). The CDR3 is made up of 15 amino acids. Trimming pared 1 base from V and 9 bases from J, leaving 13 bases between. Germline loops: CDR1 MNHEY, CDR2 SMNVEV (reference sequence). CDR3 residues: CASSLLEGMGSPLHF. CDR3 bases: TGTGCCAGCAGTTTATTGGAGGGGATGGGTTCACCCCTCCACTTT.

The chain's CDR3 is CASSPEWLARGTDTQYF. Written as DNA, the CDR3 is TGTGCCAGCTCACCAGAGTGGCTAGCGAGAGGCACAGATACGCAGTATTTT. The chain joins TRBV18 to TRBJ2-3, with a weak D call TRBD2 (6 bases). The CDR3 runs 17 residues. Germline V gene sequence: CDR1 KGHSH, CDR2 LQKENI. Trimming took off 2 bases at V and 1 base at J, with 16 bases between the two ends.

The rearrangement links TRBV7-8 to TRBJ2-1, with 9 positions matching TRBD1. The CDR3 has 15 amino acids. Germline V gene lookup returns CDR1 SGHVS and CDR2 FQNEAQ. Trimming cost V 5 bases and J 4 bases; bases outside gene matches: 6. Here the CDR3 reads CASSRGQGTYNEQFF. In nucleotides, the CDR3 is TGTGCCAGCAGCCGCGGACAGGGGACGTACAATGAGCAGTTCTTC.

Note on this clone: Other nucleotide sequences from this sample produce the same CDR3. The chain has TRBV12-5 and TRBJ2-2, with 9 bases matching TRBD1. V was clipped by 0 bases and J by 4 bases; unmatched bases: 3. Germline V gene lookup returns CDR1 LGHNT and CDR2 FRNRAP. The CDR3 has 16 amino acids. The CDR3 DNA reads TGTGCTAGTGGTTTGGTAGGACAGGGGCCCACCGGGGAGCTGTTTTTT. It yields the protein CASGLVGQGPTGELFF.